Listed here are 10 T cell receptor beta chains from one sample, sequenced in a study of T cell changes during pregnancy in multiple sclerosis (dated by TCRdb to between 2018 and 2021). Libraries were made using the immunoSEQ multiplex PCR assay. TCRdb stores this immuneACCESS table with in-frame sequences only. Part of the clones is absent; in the studies checked, under half of the shortfall reflects unresolved V genes, and no reason is known for the rest. This sample lists 45,000 to 55,000 clones; 85% to 95% were detected once. About 0.94% of the sample comes from the top ten. Here the sequenced sample was CD4+ T cells from peripheral blood mononuclear cells, taken in the second trimester of pregnancy. Receptors originate from a female donor in good health, enrolled as a control in a pregnancy study.

The V call is TRBV10-3, the J call TRBJ2-3; 8 bases map to TRBD2. Germline V CDR1 and CDR2: ENHRY, SYGVKD. With V trimmed by 8 bases and J by 5 bases, 6 bases remained unmatched. The CDR3 has 13 amino acids. The CDR3 sequence: CAIRYSGKDTQYF. The DNA of the CDR3 is TGTGCCATCCGGTATAGCGGGAAAGATACGCAGTATTTT.

A single count supports this clone. J is TRBJ2-6 and V is TRBV4-3; TRBD1 aligns across 10 bases. This CDR3 region has 19 residues. From germline, CDR1 is LGHNA and CDR2 YSLEER. Trimming removed 1 base from V and 0 bases from J; junction bases left unmatched: 6. The CDR3 sequence is CASSQGQGAIRSGANVLTF. DNA for the CDR3: TGCGCCAGCAGCCAAGGACAGGGGGCTATACGCTCTGGGGCCAACGTCCTGACTTTC.

The chain carries TRBV28 and TRBJ1-6; TRBD1 might be the D (6 bases). Trimming left V 8 bases short and J 5 bases short, with 10 bases between. The CDR3 is 13 amino acids. From germline, CDR1 is MDHEN and CDR2 SYDVKM. The chain's CDR3 is CASYQGNNSPLHF. DNA of the CDR3: TGTGCCAGCTATCAGGGGAATAATTCACCCCTCCACTTT.

The chain links TRBV29-1 to TRBJ2-1; no definite D call. Trimming cost V 6 bases and J 2 bases, with 2 bases left between them. This CDR3 has 10 amino acids. Germline CDR1 and CDR2: SQVTM and ANQGSEA. CDR3 protein: CSVTYNEQFF. CDR3 nucleotide sequence: TGCAGCGTCACCTACAATGAGCAGTTCTTC.

The chain has TRBV21-1 and TRBJ1-2; the D call in the table, TRBD1, was not verified against the DNA. TRBV21-1 has pseudogene status. The CDR3 runs to 14 residues. In DNA form, the CDR3 reads TGTGCCAGCAGCAAAGCGCAGAACCCCTATGGCTACACCTTC. Residues: CASSKAQNPYGYTF.

This sequence joins TRBV5-1 and TRBJ2-7, with TRBD1 matching 8 bases. Germline-derived CDR1 and CDR2 are SGHRS and YFSETQ. V dropped 0 bases and J dropped 2; count of bases not matched to a gene: 4. The CDR3 is 15 residues long. The CDR3 region is CASSLGTGGPYEQYF. The CDR3, as DNA: TGCGCCAGCAGCTTGGGAACAGGGGGGCCCTACGAGCAGTACTTC.

The rearrangement links TRBV14 to TRBJ2-5; D is possibly TRBD2 (5 bases). The CDR3 consists of 15 residues. The germline gives CDR1 SGHDN, CDR2 FVKESK. V lost 10 bases to trimming and J lost 0 bases, with 18 bases between them. Here the CDR3 reads CATEVSGEYQETQYF. For the CDR3, the DNA is TGTGCCACAGAGGTTTCTGGGGAGTACCAAGAGACCCAGTACTTC. The complete variable domain, with remaining parts taken from reference TRBV14 and TRBJ2-5, reads EAGVTQFPSHSVIEKGQTVTLRCDPISGHDNLYWYRRVMGKEIKFLLHFVKESKQDESGMPNNRFLAERTGGTYSTLKVQPAELEDSGVYFCATEVSGEYQETQYFGPGTRLLVL.

V is TRBV5-6 and J is TRBJ1-2; 7 bases are shared with TRBD1. Trimming took 6 bases from V and 4 from J; bases not matched to a gene: 6. Germline CDR1 reads SGHDT; CDR2 reads YYEEEE. CDR3 length: 13 amino acids. The CDR3 spells CASTSGTVYGYTF. The DNA for the CDR3 is TGTGCCAGCACCTCCGGGACAGTCTATGGCTACACCTTC.

This clone appeared once. The CDR3 region is CASSEGLQGYSYEQYF. DNA for the CDR3: TGTGCCAGCAGTGAAGGGTTGCAGGGGTACTCCTACGAGCAGTACTTC. J is TRBJ2-7 and V is TRBV2; a weak D match, TRBD1 (6 bases). Trimming shortened V by 1 base and J by 0 bases, and 13 bases separated the two germline ends. CDR3 size: 16 residues. CDR1 and CDR2 from the germline V gene are SNHLY and FYNNEI.

The genes are TRBV7-8 and TRBJ2-3, with TRBD2 as a possible D gene (6 bases). Germline V gene sequence: CDR1 SGHVS, CDR2 FQNEAQ. This CDR3 has 15 amino acids. Trimming left V 4 bases short and J 5 bases short, with 16 bases between. CDR3 DNA: TGTGCCAGCAGCTCCTCTGGGGGAGGAAAAGATACGCAGTATTTT. It specifies CASSSSGGGKDTQYF.